The 2 T cell receptor beta chains in this list originate from one sample, sequenced in a study of blood T cells in healthy people across ages. With a J-beta primer mix and a sample-barcoded 5' primer, a second PCR ran roughly 6 to 11 cycles. TCRdb reprocessed the 5' RACE reads with MiXCR, giving one entry per CDR3 protein. In the table there are some 900,000 distinct CDR3 sequences, under 30% of which are singletons. What was sequenced was blood. These receptors all stem from a woman of 80 years or more in good health.

This clonotype appeared many times. CDR3 sequence: CSVGQNTDTQYF. As DNA, the CDR3 is TGCAGCGTTGGACAAAATACAGATACGCAGTATTTT. The rearrangement links TRBV29-1 to TRBJ2-3; D not certain. The CDR3 contains 12 residues. Germline V gene sequence: CDR1 SQVTM, CDR2 ANQGSEA. Trimming took 4 bases from V and 3 from J, leaving 8 bases between them.

In regard to this clonotype: A junction end diverges from the germline sequence, so it may reflect a read error. The chain joins TRBV27 to TRBJ2-7; D unclear. The CDR3 totals 13 residues. The V gene's germline CDR1 is MNHEY and CDR2 SMNVEV (reference sequence). CDR3: CTSSFRQAYEQYF. The CDR3 DNA is TGTACCAGCAGTTTTAGGCAGGCCTACGAGCAGTACTTC.